This paragraph reports one T cell receptor (beta chain). The record originates from a study of T cell changes during pregnancy in multiple sclerosis. Sequencing was performed with immunoSEQ multiplex PCR; in TCRdb, only in-frame clones are kept and a portion is missing. Of tens of thousands of clones listed, 90% were seen once; the top ten hold about 4.5%. Germline CDR1 is MNHNY and CDR2 is SVGAGI (reference sequence). The CDR3 spans 14 residues. Trimming removed 6 bases from V and 6 bases from J; junction bases left unmatched: 8. This receptor was taken from a female donor with multiple sclerosis, enrolled in a pregnancy study. The sample here was CD8+ T cells from peripheral blood mononuclear cells, taken in the second trimester of pregnancy. V and J are TRBV6-6 and TRBJ2-4; TRBD2 matches 7 bases. The CDR3 DNA is TGTGCCAGCAGCCCCGGGGAGGGCACAAACATTCAGTACTTC. It encodes CASSPGEGTNIQYF.